The rows below give T cell receptor beta chains drawn from one sample of a study of T-cell reconstitution after alpha-beta-depleted transplantation in children. TCRdb called the PCR reads again in MiXCR, with one record for every CDR3 protein. Found here are 780,000 or so distinct CDR3 sequences, approximately 15% of them singletons; the top ten hold about 5%. Sample: PBMCs, mostly from graft donor cells, taken 360 days after TCRalphabeta/CD19-depleted stem cell transplant. Source of these receptors: a male patient aged 10 to 17 who had a stem cell transplant for acute lymphoblastic leukemia, so the T cells may come from the graft donor. CDR3s leave out the opening cysteine and the closing phenylalanine or tryptophan.

J | V | CDR3
TRBJ2-3 | TRBV7-3 | ASSLTGIPDTQY
TRBJ2-2 | TRBV10-3 | AISETGRENTGELF
TRBJ2-7 | TRBV12-3/TRBV12-4 | ASSLAAGGREQY
TRBJ2-3 | TRBV5-1 | ASNNYGGHTDTQY
TRBJ2-5 | TRBV5-1 | ASSSRDSREETQY
TRBJ2-1 | TRBV27 | ASSGSSSYNEQF
TRBJ2-7 | TRBV4-1 | ASSQELGTGDLSYEQY
TRBJ1-5 | TRBV12-3/TRBV12-4 | ASTLTTGNQPQH
TRBJ2-7 | TRBV7-8 | ASSLGPREGPYEQY
TRBJ2-1 | TRBV7-9 | ASSLVSHHEQF
TRBJ1-1 | TRBV18 | ASSPPTGSGKEAF
TRBJ2-1 | TRBV5-1 | ASSFGLPGSYNEQF
TRBJ2-1 | TRBV5-1 | ASSSLRGRTSGDNEQF
TRBJ2-6 | TRBV5-1 | ASSLPRTSGANVLT
TRBJ2-7 | TRBV7-2 | ASSAGFRTESQY
TRBJ2-2 | TRBV7-3 | ASSLTGVDRELF
TRBJ2-2 | TRBV4-1 | ASSQLSLATGELF
TRBJ1-1 | TRBV28 | ATKTGQRGMGYGGMNTEAF
TRBJ2-1 | TRBV15 | ATSRVDYNEQF
TRBJ2-1 | TRBV7-6 | ASTLEWGDNEQF
TRBJ1-2 | TRBV28 | ASSSSERSYGYT
TRBJ2-1 | TRBV5-1 | ASSLGLASSYNEQF
TRBJ2-1 | TRBV7-9 | ASNGGRAWEQF
TRBJ1-5 | TRBV7-8 | ASSLLSDGDSNQPQH
TRBJ2-7 | TRBV7-9 | ASSSGGTRDYEQY
TRBJ2-7 | TRBV19 | ASSIDTASYEQY
TRBJ2-5 | TRBV10-3 | AIKNTAETQY
TRBJ2-7 | TRBV4-1 | ASSQVSTRSYEQY
TRBJ2-1 | TRBV19 | ASSKSDRGRGEQF
TRBJ2-1 | TRBV11-2 | ASSLVGLAGDSYNEQF
TRBJ2-2 | TRBV6-4 | ARAPTGGTATGELF
TRBJ2-7 | TRBV7-6 | ASSLMGQVYEQY
TRBJ2-7 | TRBV18 | ASSSTVNLYEQY
TRBJ2-1 | TRBV6-6 | ASRLTGVNEQF
TRBJ2-3 | TRBV7-3 | ASSLQGGGGTDTQY
TRBJ2-3 | TRBV7-8 | ASSLGQGHIDTQY
TRBJ2-1 | TRBV5-1 | ASSRRLVWEQF
TRBJ2-7 | TRBV28 | SSGGGEQY
TRBJ1-1 | TRBV12-3/TRBV12-4 | ASSPHRGNTEAF
TRBJ1-1 | TRBV11-2 | ASRTIGRGTEAF
TRBJ2-3 | TRBV20-1 | SASASGSLRDTQY
TRBJ2-6 | TRBV7-3 | ASKEMSGANVLT
TRBJ2-3 | TRBV29-1 | SVVDRTTDTQY
TRBJ2-1 | TRBV25-1 | ASSERVFPGQF